The 24 T cell receptor beta chains presented below share a single source sample, sequenced in a study of control samples from healthy donors and cancer patients. Only in-frame clones appear in the TCRdb table, and some are missing; sequencing was by immunoSEQ multiplex PCR. The profile covers 110,000 or so clones, with just under 85% appearing a single time and around 6.4% taken by the ten largest. Material: blood. The receptor source for this set is a man aged 18 to 35 in good health.

This chain uses TRBV29-1 with TRBJ1-5; TRBD1 matches at 10 bases. V lost 6 bases to trimming and J lost 4 bases; unmatched junction nucleotides: 12. Germline loops: CDR1 SQVTM, CDR2 ANQGSEA. The CDR3 has 16 amino acids. CDR3 DNA sequence: TGCAGCGTGGTCCTTTGGCCGGGACAGGGGAATCAGCCCCAGCATTTT. Its protein product is CSVVLWPGQGNQPQHF.

V usage is TRBV11-2 and J usage is TRBJ2-1; 8 positions agree with TRBD1. This CDR3 comprises 15 residues. The V segment lost 5 bases and the J segment 6 bases; nucleotides outside the gene matches: 9. Germline CDR1 is SGHAT and CDR2 is FQNNGV. CDR3 residues: CASSPTQGAGNEQFF. The CDR3 DNA reads TGTGCCAGCAGCCCCACCCAGGGGGCCGGCAATGAGCAGTTCTTC.

The V gene is TRBV19, the J gene TRBJ2-1; 15 bases line up with TRBD2. V lost 6 bases, J lost 4 bases, and 19 bases stayed unmatched. Germline CDR1 is LNHDA and CDR2 is SQIVND (reference sequence). The CDR3 length is 21 residues. The DNA of the CDR3 is TGTGCCAGTAGCTCAAACCTAGGGGGACTAGCGGGGGGCACGCCATACAATGAGCAGTTCTTC. It translates to CASSSNLGGLAGGTPYNEQFF.

This chain joins TRBV30 and TRBJ2-2; 8 bases are a match to TRBD1. With V trimmed by 4 bases and J by 3 bases, 1 base remained unmatched. Germline V lookup: CDR1 GTSNPN, CDR2 SVGIG (reference sequence). This CDR3 has 13 amino acids. CDR3 amino acids: CAWTDRDTGELFF. CDR3 bases: TGTGCCTGGACGGACAGGGACACCGGGGAGCTGTTTTTT. The full variable domain, its missing parts supplied by reference TRBV30 and TRBJ2-2, is SQTIHQWPATLVQPVGSPLSLECTVEGTSNPNLYWYRQAAGRGLQLLFYSVGIGQISSEVPQNLSASRPQDRQFILSSKKLLLSDSGFYLCAWTDRDTGELFFGEGSRLTVL.

V usage is TRBV5-4 and J usage is TRBJ2-5, with 11 nucleotides matching TRBD1. Germline V gives CDR1 SGHNT, CDR2 YYREEE (reference sequence). There are 15 residues in the CDR3. V trimming: 4 bases; J trimming: 5 bases; junction bases outside the gene matches: 7. CDR3 nucleotide sequence: TGTGCCAGCAGCCGCGGGACAGGGGGGGCGGAGACCCAGTACTTC. It is translated as CASSRGTGGAETQYF.

The chain couples TRBV13 to TRBJ2-3; 9 bases map to TRBD2. The V gene's germline CDR1 is PRHDT and CDR2 FYEKMQ (reference sequence). CDR3 length: 19 amino acids. V lost 1 base, J lost 0 bases, and 11 bases stayed unmatched. Written as DNA, the CDR3 is TGTGCCAGCAGCTTAGATCTCGGCGGGGGGGCGTTCAGCACAGATACGCAGTATTTT. Its protein is CASSLDLGGGAFSTDTQYF.

The V gene is TRBV3-1 (or the pseudogene TRBV3-2), the J gene TRBJ1-2; D perhaps matches TRBD1 (5 bases). V shed 4 bases and J shed 1 base, with 10 bases lying between them. Germline-derived CDR1 and CDR2 are LGHDT and YNNKEL (reference sequence). The CDR3 totals 14 residues. The CDR3 is CASSPRDGNYGYTF. DNA for the CDR3: TGTGCCAGCAGCCCCAGGGACGGTAACTATGGCTACACCTTC.

The CDR3 sequence is CASSADNSPLHF. The CDR3 DNA is TGCGCCAGCAGTGCGGATAATTCACCCCTCCACTTT. The chain is built from TRBV10-1 and TRBJ1-6; unclear D gene. Trimming took 4 bases from V and 5 from J, leaving 3 bases between them. Germline lookup yields CDR1 WNHNN and CDR2 SYGVQD (reference sequence). This CDR3 is built from 12 residues.

This rearrangement joins TRBV5-6 to TRBJ2-6, with TRBD1 matching 7 bases. Germline loops: CDR1 SGHDT, CDR2 YYEEEE. This CDR3 spans 16 amino acids. The V and J ends lost 3 bases and 2 bases, in that order; junction bases with no gene match: 5. The CDR3 region is CASSYPTGAGANVLTF. CDR3 sequence (DNA): TGTGCCAGCAGCTACCCAACAGGGGCTGGGGCCAACGTCCTGACTTTC.

The V gene is TRBV2, the J gene TRBJ2-5, with D tentatively TRBD2 (6 bases). The CDR3 spans 14 residues. V was clipped by 8 bases and J by 5 bases, with 18 bases between them. Germline CDR1 is SNHLY and CDR2 is FYNNEI. The CDR3 spells CASGEGGGAETQYF. CDR3 nucleotides: TGTGCCAGCGGGGAAGGTGGCGGGGCGGAGACCCAGTACTTC.

The genes are TRBV13 and TRBJ2-3, with D possibly being TRBD2 (6 bases). V lost 2 bases and J 2 bases, leaving 11 bases between the germline ends. This CDR3 is 15 amino acids long. CDR1 PRHDT and CDR2 FYEKMQ come from the germline V gene (reference sequence). The DNA for the CDR3 is TGTGCCAGCAGCTTAACGGGACTTCCCACAGATACGCAGTATTTT. This codes for CASSLTGLPTDTQYF.

The chain is built from TRBV20-1 and TRBJ1-1, with 10 bases fitting TRBD1. The CDR3 has 18 residues. V shed 3 bases, J shed 0 bases, and the junction held 13 bases outside the gene matches. Germline V gene lookup returns CDR1 DFQATT and CDR2 SNEGSKA (reference sequence). As DNA, the CDR3 is TGCAGTGCTAGTCCTACCGGGACAGGGGTTGCGGTGAACACTGAAGCTTTCTTT. This encodes CSASPTGTGVAVNTEAFF.

This clone is a singleton in its sample. The chain recombines TRBV4-1 with TRBJ1-1, with D uncertain. V lost 1 base and J 2 bases, leaving 11 bases between the germline ends. The CDR3 contains 15 residues. CDR1 and CDR2 from the germline V gene are MGHRA and YSYEKL. This CDR3 is CASSQVSRTNTEAFF. Here the CDR3 DNA reads TGCGCCAGCAGCCAAGTCAGTCGGACCAACACTGAAGCTTTCTTT.

The sample holds a few counts of this clone. The rearrangement links TRBV7-6 to TRBJ2-5; tentative D call: TRBD2 (7 bases). Germline lookup yields CDR1 SGHVS and CDR2 FNYEAQ. The CDR3 contains 15 residues. Trimming left V 5 bases short and J 6 bases short, with 19 bases between. This CDR3 reads CASSPSGGAVKTQYF. As DNA, the CDR3 is TGTGCCAGCAGCCCTAGTGGGGGGGCCGTGAAGACCCAGTACTTC. Together with reference TRBV7-6 and TRBJ2-5, the CDR3 gives the full variable domain: GAGVSQSPRYKVTKRGQDVALRCDPISGHVSLYWYRQALGQGPEFLTYFNYEAQQDKSGLPNDRFSAERPEGSISTLTIQRTEQRDSAMYRCASSPSGGAVKTQYFGPGTRLLVL.

This sequence joins TRBV11-2 and TRBJ2-3, with D possibly being TRBD2 (5 bases). The germline V and J ends were trimmed by 7 bases and 5 bases, with 16 bases remaining between them. This CDR3 region has 14 residues. In germline, CDR1 is SGHAT, CDR2 FQNNGV. CDR3 protein: CASIQRAGLDTQYF. The CDR3 DNA sequence: TGTGCCAGCATCCAGAGGGCGGGTTTAGATACGCAGTATTTT. Using reference TRBV11-2 and TRBJ2-3 for the parts outside the CDR3, the full variable domain is EAGVAQSPRYKIIEKRQSVAFWCNPISGHATLYWYQQILGQGPKLLIQFQNNGVVDDSQLPKDRFSAERLKGVDSTLKIQPAKLEDSAVYLCASIQRAGLDTQYFGPGTRLTVL.

J is TRBJ1-2 and V is TRBV29-1; possibly TRBD1 for D (5 bases). The ends were cut back, 3 bases at V and 5 bases at J, with 19 bases in the middle. The germline V gene encodes CDR1 SQVTM and CDR2 ANQGSEA. The CDR3 has 15 residues. The CDR3 is CSVEDELIGGYGYTF. The CDR3, as DNA: TGCAGCGTTGAGGATGAGTTGATTGGGGGGTATGGCTACACCTTC. Supplemented by reference TRBV29-1 and TRBJ1-2, the full variable domain reads SAVISQKPSRDICQRGTSLTIQCQVDSQVTMMFWYRQQPGQSLTLIATANQGSEATYESGFVIDKFPISRPNLTFSTLTVSNMSPEDSSIYLCSVEDELIGGYGYTFGSGTRLTVV.

The CDR3 sequence: CSRKDTDTQYF. The CDR3 DNA sequence: TGCAGCCGGAAGGACACAGATACGCAGTATTTT. The rearrangement joins TRBV20-1 to TRBJ2-3; D unresolved. The germline CDR1 and CDR2 sequences are DFQATT and SNEGSKA (reference sequence). The CDR3 contains 11 residues.

The CDR3 nucleotides read TGTGCCAGCAGCACTTCAATCCTCCAGAAGGGAAGGGACGAGACCCAGTACTTC. Residues: CASSTSILQKGRDETQYF. The chain employs TRBV11-3 and TRBJ2-5; D could derive from TRBD1 or TRBD2 (5 bases each). V was pared by 5 bases and J by 5 bases, with 27 bases between. This CDR3 has 18 amino acids. Germline lookup yields CDR1 SGHNT and CDR2 YENEEA. Variable domain in full (rest from reference TRBV11-3 and TRBJ2-5): EAGVVQSPRYKIIEKKQPVAFWCNPISGHNTLYWYLQNLGQGPELLIRYENEEAVDDSQLPKDRFSAERLKGVDSTLKIQPAELGDSAVYLCASSTSILQKGRDETQYFGPGTRLLVL.

This clone turned up a few times. V is TRBV28 and J is TRBJ1-3; D not resolved. Germline lookup yields CDR1 MDHEN and CDR2 SYDVKM. This CDR3 region has 13 residues. V lost 8 bases and J 2 bases, leaving 10 bases between the germline ends. CDR3 sequence reads: CASFTRPGNTIYF. In DNA, the CDR3 is TGTGCCAGCTTTACCCGGCCTGGAAACACCATATATTTT.

The rearrangement joins TRBV28 to TRBJ1-1, with D unresolved. Germline V gives CDR1 MDHEN, CDR2 SYDVKM. The V and J ends lost 0 bases and 9 bases respectively, with 11 bases between them. The CDR3 is 13 amino acids. CDR3 nucleotides: TGTGCCAGCAGTTTATGGTCGGGGAATCAAGCTTTCTTT. This translates into CASSLWSGNQAFF.

V gene TRBV5-4 combines with J gene TRBJ2-5; 7 nucleotides match TRBD1. CDR3 size: 15 residues. V was pared by 4 bases and J by 5 bases, with 11 bases of the junction left unmatched. Germline assignment: CDR1 SGHNT and CDR2 YYREEE (reference sequence). DNA for the CDR3: TGTGCCAGCAGCCAGACCTTGGGACAGACGGAGACCCAGTACTTC. Translated: CASSQTLGQTETQYF.

The J gene is TRBJ1-2, the V gene TRBV2, with TRBD1 matching over 7 bases. This CDR3 comprises 13 residues. Trimming cost V 5 bases and J 6 bases; bases outside gene matches: 6. CDR1 and CDR2 (germline): SNHLY, FYNNEI. The CDR3 loop is CASSLRDRDGYTF. DNA for the CDR3: TGTGCCAGCAGTCTTCGAGACAGGGATGGCTACACCTTC.

V and J are TRBV9 and TRBJ2-7, with 14 positions matching TRBD2. Germline assignment: CDR1 SGDLS and CDR2 YYNGEE. There are 16 residues in the CDR3. V shed 4 bases, J shed 6 bases, and the junction held 9 bases outside the gene matches. As DNA, the CDR3 is TGTGCCAGCAGCCCCCACCCGGGACTAGCGGGGGTCGAGCAGTACGTC. This translates into CASSPHPGLAGVEQYV.

The chain has TRBV4-2 and TRBJ1-2; D may be TRBD1 (6 bases). Germline lookup yields CDR1 LGHNA and CDR2 YNFKEQ. V was shortened by 2 bases and J by 4 bases, with 11 bases between the two germline ends. The CDR3 runs to 14 residues. CDR3 residues: CASSQPGQSYGYTF. CDR3 nucleotide sequence: TGTGCCAGCAGCCAACCGGGACAATCCTATGGCTACACCTTC.